This T cell receptor (beta chain) comes out of a study of CD8+CD57+ T cells in acquired aplastic anemia. Regarding the study as a whole: Both patients and controls carried the same twenty-nine CD8+ CDR3 sequences.

It was patients with CD8+CD57+ cell expansion by flow cytometry who were chosen for sequencing. In its sample, this clonotype was seen many times. Its cognate antigen is unknown. The germline gives CDR1 SGHTA, CDR2 FQGNSA. Trimming stripped 2 bases from V and 8 bases from J, with 12 bases between. The length of the CDR3 is 13 residues. TCR beta VDJ and CDR3 were profiled, and genomic DNA was the template. TCRdb re-called the reads with MiXCR, one entry per CDR3 protein. The repertoire holds about 160,000 distinct CDR3 sequences, with roughly 48% as singletons. The receptor was isolated from a human donor with aplastic anemia. The rearrangement joins TRBV7-2 to TRBJ1-1, with TRBD1 as a possible D gene (5 bases). Sequencing input: sorted CD4+, CD8+, or CD8+CD57+ T cells (not recorded which) from PBMCs. This CDR3 reads CASSLRIGAEAFF. The CDR3 nucleotides read TGTGCCAGCAGCTTAAGGATCGGGGCCGAAGCTTTCTTT.